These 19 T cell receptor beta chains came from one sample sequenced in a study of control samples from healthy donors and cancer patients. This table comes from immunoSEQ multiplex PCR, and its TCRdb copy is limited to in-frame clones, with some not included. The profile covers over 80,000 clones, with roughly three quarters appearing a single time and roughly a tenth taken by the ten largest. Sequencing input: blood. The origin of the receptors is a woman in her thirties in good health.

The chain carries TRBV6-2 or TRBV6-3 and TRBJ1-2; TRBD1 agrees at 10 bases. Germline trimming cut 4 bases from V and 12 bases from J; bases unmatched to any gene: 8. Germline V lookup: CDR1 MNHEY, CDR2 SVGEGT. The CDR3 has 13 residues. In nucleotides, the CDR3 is TGTGCCAGCAGTTCTTCCAGGACAGGGGGAAACACCTTC. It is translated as CASSSSRTGGNTF.

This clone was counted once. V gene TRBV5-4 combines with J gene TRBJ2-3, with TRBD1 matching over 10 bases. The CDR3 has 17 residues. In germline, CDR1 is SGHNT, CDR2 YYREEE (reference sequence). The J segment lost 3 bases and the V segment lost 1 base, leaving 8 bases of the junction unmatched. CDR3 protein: CASSLRLTGGKTDTQYF. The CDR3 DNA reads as TGTGCCAGCAGCTTGCGACTGACAGGGGGCAAGACAGATACGCAGTATTTT.

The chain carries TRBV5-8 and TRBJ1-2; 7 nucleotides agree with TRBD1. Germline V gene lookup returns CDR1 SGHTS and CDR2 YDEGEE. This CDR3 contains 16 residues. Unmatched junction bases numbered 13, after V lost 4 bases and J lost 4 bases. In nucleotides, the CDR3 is TGTGCCAGCAGCCAGTTTGCCGGGACAGTTTCCTATGGCTACACCTTC. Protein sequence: CASSQFAGTVSYGYTF.

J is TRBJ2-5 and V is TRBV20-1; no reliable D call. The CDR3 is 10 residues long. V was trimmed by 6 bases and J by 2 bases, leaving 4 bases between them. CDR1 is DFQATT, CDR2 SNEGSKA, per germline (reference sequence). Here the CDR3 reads CSATQETQYF. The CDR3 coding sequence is TGCAGTGCAACACAAGAGACCCAGTACTTC.

The CDR3 DNA sequence: TGTGCCAGTAGTATGGCACGGGAAGCGGGAACACCCCTCCACTTT. The encoded protein is CASSMAREAGTPLHF. V usage is TRBV19 and J usage is TRBJ1-6, with D hard to call. V was pared by 3 bases and J by 11 bases, with 17 bases between. Germline CDR1 LNHDA, CDR2 SQIVND (reference sequence). The CDR3 runs 15 residues.

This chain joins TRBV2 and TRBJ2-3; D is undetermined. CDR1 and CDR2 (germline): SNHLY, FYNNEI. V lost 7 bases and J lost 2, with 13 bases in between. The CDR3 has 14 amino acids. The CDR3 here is CASTDGRVTDTQYF. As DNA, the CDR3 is TGTGCCAGCACCGACGGCAGAGTCACAGATACGCAGTATTTT. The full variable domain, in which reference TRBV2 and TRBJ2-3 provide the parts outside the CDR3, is EPEVTQTPSHQVTQMGQEVILRCVPISNHLYFYWYRQILGQKVEFLVSFYNNEISEKSEIFDDQFSVERPDGSNFTLKIRSTKLEDSAMYFCASTDGRVTDTQYFGPGTRLTVL.

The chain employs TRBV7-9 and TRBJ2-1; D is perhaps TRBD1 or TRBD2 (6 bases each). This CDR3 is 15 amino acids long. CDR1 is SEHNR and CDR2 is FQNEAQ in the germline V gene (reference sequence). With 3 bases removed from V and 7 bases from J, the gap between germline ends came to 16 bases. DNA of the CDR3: TGTGCCAGCAGCTTGTTACAGGGTGGAGGGAATGAGCAGTTCTTC. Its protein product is CASSLLQGGGNEQFF.

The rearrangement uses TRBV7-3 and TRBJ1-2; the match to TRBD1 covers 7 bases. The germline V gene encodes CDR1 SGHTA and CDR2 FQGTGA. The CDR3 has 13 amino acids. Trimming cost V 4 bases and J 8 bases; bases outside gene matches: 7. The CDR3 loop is CASSYRDRRGYTF. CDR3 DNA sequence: TGTGCCAGCAGCTACCGGGACAGAAGGGGCTACACCTTC.

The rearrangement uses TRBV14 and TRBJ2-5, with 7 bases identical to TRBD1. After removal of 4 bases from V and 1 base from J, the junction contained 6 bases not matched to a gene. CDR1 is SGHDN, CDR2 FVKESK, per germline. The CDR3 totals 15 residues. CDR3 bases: TGTGCCAGCAGCCGCCCGACAGGGTCCCAAGAGACCCAGTACTTC. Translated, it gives CASSRPTGSQETQYF.

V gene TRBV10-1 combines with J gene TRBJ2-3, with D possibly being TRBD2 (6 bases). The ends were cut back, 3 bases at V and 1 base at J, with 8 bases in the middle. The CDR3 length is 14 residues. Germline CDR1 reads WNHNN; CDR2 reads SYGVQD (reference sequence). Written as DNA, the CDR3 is TGCGCCAGCAGTGACGGGGGACGCACAGATACGCAGTATTTT. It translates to CASSDGGRTDTQYF.

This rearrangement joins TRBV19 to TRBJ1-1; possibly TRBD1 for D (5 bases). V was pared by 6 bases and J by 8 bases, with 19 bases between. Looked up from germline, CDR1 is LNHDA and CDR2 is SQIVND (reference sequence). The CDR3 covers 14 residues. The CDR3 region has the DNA TGTGCCAGTAGGGAGGGACCCTCCCATGGGGAAGCTTTCTTT. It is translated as CASREGPSHGEAFF.

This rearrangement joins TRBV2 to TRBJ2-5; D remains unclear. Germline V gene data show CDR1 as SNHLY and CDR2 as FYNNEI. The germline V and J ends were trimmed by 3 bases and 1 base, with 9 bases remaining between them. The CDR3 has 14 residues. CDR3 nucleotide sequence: TGTGCCAGCAGTGATACACGGATCCAAGAGACCCAGTACTTC. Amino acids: CASSDTRIQETQYF.

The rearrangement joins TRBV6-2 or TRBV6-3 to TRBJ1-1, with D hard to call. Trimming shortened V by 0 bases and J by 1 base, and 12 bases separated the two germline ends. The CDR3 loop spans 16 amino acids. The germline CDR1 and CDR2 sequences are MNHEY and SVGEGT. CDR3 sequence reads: CASSYSLTDKNTEAFF. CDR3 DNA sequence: TGTGCCAGCAGTTACTCGCTTACGGATAAGAACACTGAAGCTTTCTTT.

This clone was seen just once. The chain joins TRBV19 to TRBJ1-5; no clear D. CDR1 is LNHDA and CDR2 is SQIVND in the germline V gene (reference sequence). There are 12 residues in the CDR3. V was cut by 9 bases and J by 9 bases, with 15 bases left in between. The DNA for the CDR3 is TGTGCCAGCTCGGTAGGGCCGGGGCCCCAGCATTTT. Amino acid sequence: CASSVGPGPQHF.

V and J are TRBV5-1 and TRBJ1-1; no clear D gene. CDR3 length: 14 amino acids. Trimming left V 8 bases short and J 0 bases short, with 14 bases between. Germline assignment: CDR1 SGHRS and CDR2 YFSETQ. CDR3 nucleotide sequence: TGCGCCAGTTCAGGCGGACCGCTGAACACTGAAGCTTTCTTT. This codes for CASSGGPLNTEAFF. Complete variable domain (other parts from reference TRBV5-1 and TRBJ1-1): KAGVTQTPRYLIKTRGQQVTLSCSPISGHRSVSWYQQTPGQGLQFLFEYFSETQRNKGNFPGRFSGRQFSNSRSEMNVSTLELGDSALYLCASSGGPLNTEAFFGQGTRLTVV.

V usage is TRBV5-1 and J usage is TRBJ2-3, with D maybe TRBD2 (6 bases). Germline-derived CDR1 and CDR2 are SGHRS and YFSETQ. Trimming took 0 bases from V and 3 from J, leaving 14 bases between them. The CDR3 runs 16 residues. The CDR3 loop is CASSLGDSGPTDTQYF. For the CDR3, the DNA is TGCGCCAGCAGCTTGGGGGATAGCGGACCGACAGATACGCAGTATTTT.

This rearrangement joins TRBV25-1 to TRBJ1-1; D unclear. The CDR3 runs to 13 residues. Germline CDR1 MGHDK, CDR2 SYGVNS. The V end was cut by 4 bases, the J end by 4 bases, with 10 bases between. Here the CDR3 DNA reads TGTGCCAGCAGTGGTCAGAGAGTCACTGAAGCTTTCTTT. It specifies CASSGQRVTEAFF.

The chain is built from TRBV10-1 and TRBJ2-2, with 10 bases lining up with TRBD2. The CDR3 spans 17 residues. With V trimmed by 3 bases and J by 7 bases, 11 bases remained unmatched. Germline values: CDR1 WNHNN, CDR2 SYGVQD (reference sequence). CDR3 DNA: TGCGCCAGCAGTGAAACGGGTCTAGCGGGGGATGTCGGGGAGCTGTTTTTT. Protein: CASSETGLAGDVGELFF.

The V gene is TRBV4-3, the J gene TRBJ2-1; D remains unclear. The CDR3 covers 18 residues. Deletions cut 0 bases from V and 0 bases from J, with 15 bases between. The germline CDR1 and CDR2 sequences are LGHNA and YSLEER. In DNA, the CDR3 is TGCGCCAGCAGCCAAGATTTGACATGGGGTAGCTCCTACAATGAGCAGTTCTTC. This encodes CASSQDLTWGSSYNEQFF.